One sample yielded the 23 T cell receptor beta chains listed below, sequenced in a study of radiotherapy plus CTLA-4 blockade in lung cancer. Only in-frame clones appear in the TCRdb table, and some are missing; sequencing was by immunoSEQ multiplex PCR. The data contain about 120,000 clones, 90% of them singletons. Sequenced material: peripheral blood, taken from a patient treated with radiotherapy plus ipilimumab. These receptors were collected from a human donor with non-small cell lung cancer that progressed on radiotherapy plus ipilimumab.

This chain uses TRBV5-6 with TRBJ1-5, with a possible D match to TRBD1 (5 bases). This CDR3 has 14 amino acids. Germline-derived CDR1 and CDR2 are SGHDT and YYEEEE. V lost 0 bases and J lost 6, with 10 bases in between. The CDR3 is CASSLGDRGQPQHF. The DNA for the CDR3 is TGTGCCAGCAGCTTGGGGGACCGGGGTCAGCCCCAGCATTTT.

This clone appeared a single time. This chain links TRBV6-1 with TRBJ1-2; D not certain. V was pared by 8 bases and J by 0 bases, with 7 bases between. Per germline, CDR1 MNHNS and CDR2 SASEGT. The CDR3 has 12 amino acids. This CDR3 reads CASYTSNYGYTF. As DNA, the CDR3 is TGTGCCAGCTATACCTCTAACTATGGCTACACCTTC.

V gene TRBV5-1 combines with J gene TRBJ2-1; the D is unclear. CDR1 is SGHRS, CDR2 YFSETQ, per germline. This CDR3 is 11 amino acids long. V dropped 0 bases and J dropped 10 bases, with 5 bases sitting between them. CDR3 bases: TGCGCCAGCAGCTTGGCCTGGGAGCAGTTCTTC. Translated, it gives CASSLAWEQFF.

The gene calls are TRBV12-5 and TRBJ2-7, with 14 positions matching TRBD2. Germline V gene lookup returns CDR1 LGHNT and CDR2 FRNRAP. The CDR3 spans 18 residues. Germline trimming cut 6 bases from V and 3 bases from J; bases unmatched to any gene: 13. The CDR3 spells CASGRLTGTSGSGYEQYF. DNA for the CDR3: TGTGCTAGTGGACGCCTTACCGGGACTAGCGGGAGCGGCTACGAGCAGTACTTC. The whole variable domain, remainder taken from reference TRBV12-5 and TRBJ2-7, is DARVTQTPRHKVTEMGQEVTMRCQPILGHNTVFWYRQTMMQGLELLAYFRNRAPLDDSGMPKDRFSAEMPDATLATLKIQPSEPRDSAVYFCASGRLTGTSGSGYEQYFGPGTRLTVT.

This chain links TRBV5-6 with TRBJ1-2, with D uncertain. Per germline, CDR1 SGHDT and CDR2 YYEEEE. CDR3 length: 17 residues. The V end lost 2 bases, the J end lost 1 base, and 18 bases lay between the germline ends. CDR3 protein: CASSLRRSSPFNYGYTF. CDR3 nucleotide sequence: TGTGCCAGCAGCTTAAGGAGGTCGAGTCCCTTTAACTATGGCTACACCTTC.

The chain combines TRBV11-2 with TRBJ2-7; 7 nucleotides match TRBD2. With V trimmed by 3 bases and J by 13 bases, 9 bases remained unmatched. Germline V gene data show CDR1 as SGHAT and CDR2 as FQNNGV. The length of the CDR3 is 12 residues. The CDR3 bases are TGTGCCAGCAGCTTCCCGGGGGGAGTAGAATACTTC. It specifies CASSFPGGVEYF.

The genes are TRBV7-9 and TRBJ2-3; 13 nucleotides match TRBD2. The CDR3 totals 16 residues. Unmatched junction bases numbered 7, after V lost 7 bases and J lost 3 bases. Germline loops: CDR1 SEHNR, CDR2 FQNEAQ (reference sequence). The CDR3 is CASTDWGLAGTDTQYF. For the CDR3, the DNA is TGTGCCAGCACGGACTGGGGACTAGCGGGAACAGATACGCAGTATTTT.

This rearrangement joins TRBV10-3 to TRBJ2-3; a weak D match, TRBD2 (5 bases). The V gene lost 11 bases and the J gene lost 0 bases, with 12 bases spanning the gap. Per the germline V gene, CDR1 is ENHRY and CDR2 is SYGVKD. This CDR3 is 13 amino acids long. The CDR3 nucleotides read TGTGCCGTCTCAGGCGGGAGCACAGATACGCAGTATTTT. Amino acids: CAVSGGSTDTQYF.

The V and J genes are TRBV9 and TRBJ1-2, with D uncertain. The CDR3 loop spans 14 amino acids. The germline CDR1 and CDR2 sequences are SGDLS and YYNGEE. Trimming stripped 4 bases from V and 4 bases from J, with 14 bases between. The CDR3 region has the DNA TGTGCCAGCAGCCCAAGTCATGTGTCCTATGGCTACACCTTC. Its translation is CASSPSHVSYGYTF.

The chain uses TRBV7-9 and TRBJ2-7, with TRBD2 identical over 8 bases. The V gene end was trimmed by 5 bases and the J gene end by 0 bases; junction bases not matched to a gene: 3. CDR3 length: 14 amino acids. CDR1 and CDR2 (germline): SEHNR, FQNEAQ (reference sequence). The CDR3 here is CASSPTSGSYEQYF. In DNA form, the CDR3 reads TGTGCCAGCAGCCCTACTAGCGGCTCCTACGAGCAGTACTTC.

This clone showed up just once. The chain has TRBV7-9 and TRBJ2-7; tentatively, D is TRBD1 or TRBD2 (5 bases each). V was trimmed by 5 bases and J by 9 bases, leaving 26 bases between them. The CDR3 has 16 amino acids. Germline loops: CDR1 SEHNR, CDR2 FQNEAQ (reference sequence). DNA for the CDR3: TGTGCCAGCAGCCTCCCTGAGGGGCCATCTACGTTAGGGCAGTACTTC. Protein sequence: CASSLPEGPSTLGQYF.

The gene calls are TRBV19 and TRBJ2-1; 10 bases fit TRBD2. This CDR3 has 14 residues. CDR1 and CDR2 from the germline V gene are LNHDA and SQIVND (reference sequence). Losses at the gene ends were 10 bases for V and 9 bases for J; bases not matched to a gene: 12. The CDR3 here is CATDASGSSREQFF. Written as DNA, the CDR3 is TGTGCCACCGACGCTAGCGGGAGTTCCCGTGAGCAGTTCTTC.

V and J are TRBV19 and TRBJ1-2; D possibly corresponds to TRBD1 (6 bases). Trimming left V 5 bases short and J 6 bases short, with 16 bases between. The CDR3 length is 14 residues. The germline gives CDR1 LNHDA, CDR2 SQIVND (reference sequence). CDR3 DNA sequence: TGTGCCAGTAGTCCTGGGACACTTCGAGATGGCTACACCTTC. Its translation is CASSPGTLRDGYTF.

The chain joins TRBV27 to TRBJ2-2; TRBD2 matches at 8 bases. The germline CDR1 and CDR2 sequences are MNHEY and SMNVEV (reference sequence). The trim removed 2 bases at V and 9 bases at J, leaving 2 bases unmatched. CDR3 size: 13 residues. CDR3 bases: TGTGCCAGCAGTTTACGACTAGCGAGGGAGCTGTTTTTT. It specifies CASSLRLARELFF.

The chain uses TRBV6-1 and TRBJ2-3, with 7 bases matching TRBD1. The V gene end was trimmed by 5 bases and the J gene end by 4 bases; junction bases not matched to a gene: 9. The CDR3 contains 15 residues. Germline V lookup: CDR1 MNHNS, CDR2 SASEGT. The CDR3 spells CASSRTGEGADTQYF. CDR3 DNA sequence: TGTGCCAGCAGTCGCACAGGGGAAGGAGCAGATACGCAGTATTTT.

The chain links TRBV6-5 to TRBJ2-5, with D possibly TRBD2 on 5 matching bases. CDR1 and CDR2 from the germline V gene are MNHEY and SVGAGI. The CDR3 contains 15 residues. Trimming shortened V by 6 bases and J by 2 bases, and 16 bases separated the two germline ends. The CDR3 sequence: CASRPTISRQETQYF. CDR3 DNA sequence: TGTGCCAGCAGGCCGACTATCAGTCGACAAGAGACCCAGTACTTC.

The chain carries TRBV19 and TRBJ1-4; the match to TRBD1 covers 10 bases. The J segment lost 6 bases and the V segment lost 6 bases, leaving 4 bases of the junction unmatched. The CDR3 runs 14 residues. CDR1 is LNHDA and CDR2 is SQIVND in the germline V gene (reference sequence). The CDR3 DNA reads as TGTGCCAGTAGGCAGACAGGGGGCGATGAAAAACTGTTTTTT. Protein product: CASRQTGGDEKLFF.

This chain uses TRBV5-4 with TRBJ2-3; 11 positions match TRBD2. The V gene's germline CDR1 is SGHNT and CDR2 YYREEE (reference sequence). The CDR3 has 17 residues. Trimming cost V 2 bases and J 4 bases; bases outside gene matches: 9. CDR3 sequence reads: CASSLTSGSGTPDTQYF. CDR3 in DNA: TGTGCCAGCAGCTTAACTAGCGGGAGTGGCACCCCAGATACGCAGTATTTT.

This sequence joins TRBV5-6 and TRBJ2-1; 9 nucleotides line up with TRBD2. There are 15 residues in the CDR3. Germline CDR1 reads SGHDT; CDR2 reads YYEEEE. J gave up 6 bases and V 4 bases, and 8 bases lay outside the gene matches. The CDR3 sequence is CASSPTSGNTNEQFF. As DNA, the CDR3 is TGTGCCAGCAGCCCGACTAGCGGAAACACCAATGAGCAGTTCTTC.

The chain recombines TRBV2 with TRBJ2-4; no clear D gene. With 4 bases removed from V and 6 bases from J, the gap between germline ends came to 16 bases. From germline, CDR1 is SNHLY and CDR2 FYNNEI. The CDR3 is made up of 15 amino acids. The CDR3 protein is CASSAFGEDANIQYF. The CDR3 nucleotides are TGTGCCAGCAGTGCCTTTGGTGAGGATGCAAACATTCAGTACTTC.

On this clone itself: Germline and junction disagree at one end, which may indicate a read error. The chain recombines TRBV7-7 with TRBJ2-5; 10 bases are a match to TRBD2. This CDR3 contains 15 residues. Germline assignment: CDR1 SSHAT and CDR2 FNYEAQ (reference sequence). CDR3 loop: CASSLSSGSEETQYF. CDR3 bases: TGTGCTAGCAGCTTGTCTAGCGGGAGTGAAGAGACCCAGTACTTC.

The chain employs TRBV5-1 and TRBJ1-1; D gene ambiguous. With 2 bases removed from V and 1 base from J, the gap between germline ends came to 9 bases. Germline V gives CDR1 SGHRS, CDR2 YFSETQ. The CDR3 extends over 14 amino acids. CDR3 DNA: TGCGCCAGCAGCTTATTTGAAGGGAACACTGAAGCTTTCTTT. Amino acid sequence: CASSLFEGNTEAFF. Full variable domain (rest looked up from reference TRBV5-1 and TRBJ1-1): KAGVTQTPRYLIKTRGQQVTLSCSPISGHRSVSWYQQTPGQGLQFLFEYFSETQRNKGNFPGRFSGRQFSNSRSEMNVSTLELGDSALYLCASSLFEGNTEAFFGQGTRLTVV.

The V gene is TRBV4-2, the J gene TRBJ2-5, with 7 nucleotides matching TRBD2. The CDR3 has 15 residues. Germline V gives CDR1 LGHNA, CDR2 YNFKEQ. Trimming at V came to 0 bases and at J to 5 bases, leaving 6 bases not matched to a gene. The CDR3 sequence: CASSQEGGSRETQYF. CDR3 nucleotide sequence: TGTGCCAGCAGCCAAGAGGGCGGGAGTAGGGAGACCCAGTACTTC.